This TCR beta chain was retrieved from a study of a mutant IDH1 vaccine in newly diagnosed glioma (dated by TCRdb to 2020 to 2023). The study in broad terms: Vaccination was initiated 4-6 weeks after radiotherapy alone, or concurrently with temozolomide cycles in the chemotherapy-containing groups. Of the approximately 35 treated patients, around 62% were male and about 40% were female, and the mean age was approximately 39 years. For exploratory analyses, around 26 treated patients had longitudinal TCRB deep sequencing done wherever samples were available. Peripheral blood was collected at six visits: V03 (baseline), V05, V07, V10, V12 and V13. Before enrollment, most patients had been given radiochemotherapy with temozolomide as standard therapy, while the rest had received either radiotherapy alone or temozolomide alone. Visit V12 was the week-35 safety follow-up and visit V13 was the week-47 end of study. Overall study outcomes, separate from this receptor: Across multiple MHC alleles, vaccine-induced immune responses were seen in around 93% of patients. According to the authors, sample limitations meant that analyses of patient blood samples could not be reproduced. PBMC samples for TCRB deep sequencing were selected based on availability. No apparent relationship was observed between pseudoprogression and alterations in the top peripheral T cell clonotypes detected by TCRB sequencing.

As encoded in the germline V gene (reference sequence), CDR1 is MNHEY while CDR2 is SMNVEV. Taken from cysteine to phenylalanine, the CDR3 has 13 residues. Of the read, only the CDR3 DNA is kept; its 39 bases are in frame from base 1. The germline V and J ends show losses of 6 bases and 6 bases respectively, and no gene match explains 6 bases of the junction. Library creation used the immunoSEQ multiplex PCR assay. The hsTCRB Kit was used according to the manufacturer's protocol to amplify rearranged TCR beta chain sequences. TCRB libraries were sequenced on an Illumina MiSeq. Per the authors' processing: The kit vendor's proprietary platform handled demultiplexing, trimming and gene mapping. This is the immuneACCESS table as TCRdb keeps it, with only in-frame sequences that have V and J called. A part of the clones is gone; compared with another copy, unresolved V genes explain less than half, and the rest is unexplained. For V, J and clone size, that table is used; D and trimming come from the DNA. Present in this sample are some 60,000 clones, 83% of which were seen just once. Clones ranked in the top ten supply over 2.5% of the sample.

This specimen's time point label, per the study, means: week 47, end of study. Each vaccine dose, consisting of 300 ug of a 20-mer mutant IDH1 peptide in Montanide, was administered subcutaneously with topical imiquimod. Patients received eight vaccinations in weeks 1, 3, 5, 7, 11, 15, 19 and 23, corresponding to visits V03 through V10. All donors had newly diagnosed IDH1-mutant astrocytomas of WHO grade 3 or 4 that showed loss of nuclear ATRX. The samples were drawn from NOA16, a multicentre, single-arm, open-label phase I trial in Germany that tested a mutant IDH1 peptide vaccine in humans for the first time. Genomic DNA for TCRB sequencing was extracted from EDTA blood using the DNeasy Blood and Tissue Kit. This clone was seen a single time. It lacks a known antigen. The record has no base qualities; no much larger clone is one base away.

The material was PBMCs, obtained from a glioma patient whose treatment included an IDH1 peptide vaccine. The chain employs TRBV27 and TRBJ1-2; TRBD1 agrees with 8 junctional bases. This TCR derives from a woman in her forties or fifties with glioma. The encoded CDR3 is CASSPDRGHGYTF. The nucleotide sequence is given as TGTGCCAGCAGCCCCGACAGGGGCCATGGCTACACCTTC.